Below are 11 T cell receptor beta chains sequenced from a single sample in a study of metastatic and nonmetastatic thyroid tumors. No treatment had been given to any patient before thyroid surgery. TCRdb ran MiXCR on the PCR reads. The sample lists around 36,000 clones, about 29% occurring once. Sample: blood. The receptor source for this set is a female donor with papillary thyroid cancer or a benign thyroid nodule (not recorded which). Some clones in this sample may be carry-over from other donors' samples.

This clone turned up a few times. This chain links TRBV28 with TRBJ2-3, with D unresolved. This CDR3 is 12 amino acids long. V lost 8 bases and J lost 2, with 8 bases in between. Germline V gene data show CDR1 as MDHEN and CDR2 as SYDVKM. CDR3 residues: CASLDATDTQYF. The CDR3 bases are TGTGCCAGCTTGGACGCCACAGATACGCAGTATTTT.

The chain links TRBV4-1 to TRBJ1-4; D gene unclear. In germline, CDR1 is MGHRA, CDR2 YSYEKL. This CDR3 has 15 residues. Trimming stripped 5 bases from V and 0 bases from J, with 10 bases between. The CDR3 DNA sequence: TGCGCCAGCAGCGTAATTATTGCAACTAATGAAAAACTGTTTTTT. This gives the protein CASSVIIATNEKLFF.

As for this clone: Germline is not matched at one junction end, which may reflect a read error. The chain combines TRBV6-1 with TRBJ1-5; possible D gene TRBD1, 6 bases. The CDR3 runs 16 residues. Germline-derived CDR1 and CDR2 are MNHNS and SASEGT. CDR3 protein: CASKGSGFRCGQPRHF. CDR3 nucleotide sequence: TGTGCCAGCAAAGGTTCTGGGTTCAGGTGTGGACAGCCCCGGCATTTT.

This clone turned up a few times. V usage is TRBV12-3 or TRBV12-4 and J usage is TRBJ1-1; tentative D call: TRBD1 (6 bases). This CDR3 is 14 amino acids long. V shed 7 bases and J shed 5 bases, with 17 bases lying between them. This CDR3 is CASISYRVWTEAFF. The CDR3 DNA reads TGTGCCAGCATATCGTACAGGGTTTGGACTGAAGCTTTCTTT.

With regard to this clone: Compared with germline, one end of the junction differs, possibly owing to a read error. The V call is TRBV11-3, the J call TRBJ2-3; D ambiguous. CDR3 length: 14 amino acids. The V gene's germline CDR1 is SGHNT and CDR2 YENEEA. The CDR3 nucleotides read TGTGTCAGCAGTCGCAGTACTGTCACAGATACGCAGTATTTT. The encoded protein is CVSSRSTVTDTQYF. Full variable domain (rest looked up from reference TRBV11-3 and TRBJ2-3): EAGVVQSPRYKIIEKKQPVAFWCNPISGHNTLYWYLQNLGQGPELLIRYENEEAVDDSQLPKDRFSAERLKGVDSTLKIQPAELGDSAVYLCVSSRSTVTDTQYFGPGTRLTVL.

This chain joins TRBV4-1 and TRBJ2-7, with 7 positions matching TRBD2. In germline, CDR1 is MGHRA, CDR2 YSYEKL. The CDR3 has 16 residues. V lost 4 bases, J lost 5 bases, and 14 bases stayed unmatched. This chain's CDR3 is CASSPEVGGLNDEQYF. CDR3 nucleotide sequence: TGCGCCAGCAGCCCTGAGGTCGGGGGGTTGAACGACGAGCAGTACTTC.

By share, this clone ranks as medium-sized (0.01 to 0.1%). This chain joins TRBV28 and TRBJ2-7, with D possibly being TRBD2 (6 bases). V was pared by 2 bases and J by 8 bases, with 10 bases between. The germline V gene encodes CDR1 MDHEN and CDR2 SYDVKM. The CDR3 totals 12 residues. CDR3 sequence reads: CASSLELAKQYF. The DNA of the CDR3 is TGTGCCAGCAGTTTAGAACTAGCAAAGCAGTACTTC.

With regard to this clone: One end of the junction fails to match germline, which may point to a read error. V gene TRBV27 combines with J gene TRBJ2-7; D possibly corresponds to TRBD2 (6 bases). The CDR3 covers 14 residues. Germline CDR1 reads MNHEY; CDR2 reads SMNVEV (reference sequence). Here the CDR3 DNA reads TGTGCCAGTAGTTTTGGGCAGGGAGGCTACGAGCATTACTTC. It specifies CASSFGQGGYEHYF.

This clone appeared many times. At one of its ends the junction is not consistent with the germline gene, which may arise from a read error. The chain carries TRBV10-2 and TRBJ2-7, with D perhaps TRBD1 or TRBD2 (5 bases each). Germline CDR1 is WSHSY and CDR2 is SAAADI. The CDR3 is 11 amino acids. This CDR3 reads CTGGAGYEQYF. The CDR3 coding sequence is TGTACGGGTGGGGCGGGTTACGAGCAGTACTTC.

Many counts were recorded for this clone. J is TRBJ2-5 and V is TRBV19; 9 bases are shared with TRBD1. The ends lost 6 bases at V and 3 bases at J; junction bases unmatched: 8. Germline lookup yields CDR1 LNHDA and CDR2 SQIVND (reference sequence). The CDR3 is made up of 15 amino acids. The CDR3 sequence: CASSPRTGVEETQYF. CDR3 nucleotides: TGTGCCAGTAGCCCCCGGACAGGGGTGGAAGAGACCCAGTACTTC.

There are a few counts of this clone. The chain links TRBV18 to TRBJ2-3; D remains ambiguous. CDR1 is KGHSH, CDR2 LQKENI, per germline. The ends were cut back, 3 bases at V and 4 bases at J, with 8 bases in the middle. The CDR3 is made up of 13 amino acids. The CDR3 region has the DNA TGTGCCAGCTCACCGACACCGGCAGATACGCAGTATTTT. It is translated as CASSPTPADTQYF.